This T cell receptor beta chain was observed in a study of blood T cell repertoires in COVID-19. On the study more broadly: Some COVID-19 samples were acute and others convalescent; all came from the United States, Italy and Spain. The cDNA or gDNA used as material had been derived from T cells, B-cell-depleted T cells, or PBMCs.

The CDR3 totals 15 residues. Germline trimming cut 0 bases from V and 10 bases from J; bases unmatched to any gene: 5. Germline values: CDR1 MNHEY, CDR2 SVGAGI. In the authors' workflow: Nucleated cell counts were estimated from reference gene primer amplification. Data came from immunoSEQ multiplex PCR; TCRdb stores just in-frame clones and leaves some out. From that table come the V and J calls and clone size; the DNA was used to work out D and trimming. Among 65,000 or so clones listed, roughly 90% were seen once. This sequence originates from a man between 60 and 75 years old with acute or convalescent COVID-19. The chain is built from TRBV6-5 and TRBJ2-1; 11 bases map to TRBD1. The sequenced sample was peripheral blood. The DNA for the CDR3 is TGTGCCAGCAGTTACTCGGGGACAGGGGGTAACGAGCAGTTCTTC. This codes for CASSYSGTGGNEQFF.